The source of this T cell receptor (beta chain) is a study of T cell clones after liver transplantation. On the study more broadly: TCRbeta sequencing after a pre-transplant mixed lymphocyte reaction identified graft-donor-reactive clones, later tracked in post-transplant blood.

This table comes from immunoSEQ multiplex PCR, and its TCRdb copy is limited to in-frame clones, with some not included. The data contain just over 80,000 clones, 65% to 85% of them seen just once; the ten biggest clones take up approximately 0.47%. Sequenced here: CD4+ T cells from blood, sampled approximately 3.5 years after liver transplant. This TCR came from a human patient who received a liver transplant. Some of the T cells might come from the graft donor.

The CDR3 is CASSPSLGGGNEQYF. In DNA, the CDR3 is TGTGCCAGCTCACCCTCGCTGGGCGGGGGAAACGAGCAGTACTTC. The J gene is TRBJ2-7, the V gene TRBV18, with 7 bases matching TRBD2. V shed 3 bases, J shed 5 bases, and the junction held 10 bases outside the gene matches. The CDR3 has 15 amino acids. CDR1 and CDR2 from the germline V gene are KGHSH and LQKENI.